This TCR beta chain was identified during a study of blood T cell repertoires in COVID-19. Looking at the study overall: The United States, Italy and Spain were the sources of the acute and convalescent COVID-19 samples.

The CDR3 is made up of 15 amino acids. Trimming cost V 1 base and J 0 bases, with 9 bases left between them. The germline gives CDR1 LGHDT, CDR2 YNNKEL (reference sequence). Original analysis: Nucleated cell counts were estimated from reference gene primer amplification. Data came from immunoSEQ multiplex PCR; TCRdb stores just in-frame clones and leaves some out. V, J and clone size are taken as reported in that table, and D and trimming were inferred from the DNA itself. The table lists 200,000 to 300,000 clones, approximately 81% of them singletons, with around 8% in the top ten. The clonotype comes from a woman of 80 years or more with acute or convalescent COVID-19. The specimen was peripheral blood. This chain links TRBV3-1 (or the pseudogene TRBV3-2) with TRBJ1-1, with D hard to call. In DNA, the CDR3 is TGTGCCAGCAGCCAAGGCAGTGGGCTGAACACTGAAGCTTTCTTT. The encoded protein is CASSQGSGLNTEAFF.